This TCR beta chain was obtained from a study of T cell responses to AZD1222 COVID-19 vaccine (dated by TCRdb to about 2021). For context, the study as a whole: TCR sequencing covered fewer than 250 trial participants: 207 given two doses of AZD1222 and some 25 given two doses of MenACWY control vaccine. Enrollment into the trials was organized by age into subgroups of 18-55, 56-69 and 70-plus years, and those subgroups contained approximately 160, 26 and 62 TCR-sequenced participants, respectively. Overall results and qualifications from the work: The 56-69-year group was small, and its depth increase did not reach significance, likely because of low power. Vaccine-associated CD4 TCRs spanned the whole spike protein, with dominant responses in regions 160-218 and 743-854. Because no samples from the day 14 peak response were available, repertoires could be characterized only after the peak T cell response. Conclusions about previously exposed vaccinees are limited, since just six AZD1222 recipients were seropositive for SARS-CoV-2 at baseline. A significant rise in spike-specific TCR breadth and depth was observed after two AZD1222 doses relative to day 0 and relative to MenACWY recipients. Reportedly, almost half of the unique spike-specific TCRs recognized epitopes lying outside the regions that are mutated in the B.1.351 and B.1.1.7 variants. Most participants were white British and females outnumbered males, and the authors suggested that clonal diversity may have been underestimated.

A word on this clone: Its antigen is still unknown. No much larger clone exists at a distance of one base, and base qualities are not known.

The time point label corresponds to: about 28 days (+/-7) after the second vaccine dose. Interpreted using the paper, the treatment or condition label stands for: meningococcal conjugate vaccine given as trial control. The vaccinee samples were drawn from two UK trials, COV001 and COV002, one of which was a single-blind randomized controlled phase 2/3 trial testing AZD1222 (ChAdOx1 nCoV-19) in healthy adults. For TCRbeta chain sequencing, PBMC samples were collected from trial participants at day 0 and at day 28 after the second dose. The CDR3 regions of human TCRbeta chains were analyzed by immunosequencing. Concerning the study's data processing: Repertoire TCRs were checked for matches against a reference library of SARS-CoV-2-specific TCRs that had been generated using the MIRA antigen-specificity platform. Breadth meant the fraction of unique TCRs that were SARS-CoV-2-associated, whereas depth meant the fraction of total T cells that were SARS-CoV-2-associated. Using the MIRA data, each spike-specific TCR was assigned both to the spike region to which the TCR was reactive and to a CD4 or CD8 class. Log10-transformed breadth and depth values were compared by one-way ANOVA with Sidak's multiple comparisons tests. In its TCRdb copy, this immuneACCESS table keeps in-frame sequences only and misses some clones. Where compared with another copy, unresolved V genes explain less than half of these, and the others have no known cause. The V and J calls and clone size are taken from that table; D and trimming were inferred from the DNA. The sample yields some 40,000 clones; roughly 78% were counted once. The ten largest clones add up to less than 25% of the sample.

This TCR came from an adult who received the MenACWY meningococcal vaccine as a control. This specimen consisted of peripheral blood, obtained 28 days after the second dose of the MenACWY control vaccine.

DNA sequence: TGTGCCAGTAGTATAGACGGACGGCGTGAAGCTTTCTTT. It translates to CASSIDGRREAFF. The chain is made from TRBV19 and TRBJ1-1; a confident D gene designation cannot be given. The germline V gene encodes CDR1 LNHDA and CDR2 SQIVND (reference sequence). V is pared back by 0 bases and J by 7 bases, with 9 bases lying between the germline termini. The CDR3 contains 13 residues, cysteine and phenylalanine counted. Only the CDR3 portion is preserved as DNA: 39 bases, with reading frame beginning at the first base.